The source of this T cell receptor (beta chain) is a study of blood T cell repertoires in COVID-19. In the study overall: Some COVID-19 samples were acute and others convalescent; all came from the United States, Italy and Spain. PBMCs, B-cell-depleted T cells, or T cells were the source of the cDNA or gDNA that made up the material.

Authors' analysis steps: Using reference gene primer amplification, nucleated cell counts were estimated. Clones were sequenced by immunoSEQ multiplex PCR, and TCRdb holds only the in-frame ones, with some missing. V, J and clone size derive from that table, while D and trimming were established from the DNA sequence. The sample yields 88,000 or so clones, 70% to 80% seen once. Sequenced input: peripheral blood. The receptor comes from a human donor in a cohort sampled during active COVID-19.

The CDR3 DNA is TGTGCCAGCAGTTTAACAGCCCACCTCGGGCCCCAGCATTTT. Protein sequence: CASSLTAHLGPQHF. The rearrangement links TRBV27 to TRBJ1-5; D call uncertain. The CDR3 is made up of 14 amino acids. V shed 2 bases and J shed 9 bases, with 14 bases lying between them. CDR1 MNHEY and CDR2 SMNVEV come from the germline V gene (reference sequence).